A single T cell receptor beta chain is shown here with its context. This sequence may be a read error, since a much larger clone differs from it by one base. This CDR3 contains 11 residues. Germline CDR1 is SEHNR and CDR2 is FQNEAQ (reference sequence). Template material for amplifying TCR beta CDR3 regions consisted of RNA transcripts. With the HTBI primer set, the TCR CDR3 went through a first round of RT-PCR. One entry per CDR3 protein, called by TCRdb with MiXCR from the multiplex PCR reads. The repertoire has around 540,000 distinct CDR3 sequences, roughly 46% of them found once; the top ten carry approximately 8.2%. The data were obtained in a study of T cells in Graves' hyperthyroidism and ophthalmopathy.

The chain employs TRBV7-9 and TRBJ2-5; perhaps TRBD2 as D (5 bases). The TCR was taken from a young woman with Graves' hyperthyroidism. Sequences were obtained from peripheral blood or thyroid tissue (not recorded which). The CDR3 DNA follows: TGTGCCAGCATCCGGGGAGAGTCCCAGTACTTC. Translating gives CASIRGESQYF.